This entry lists 30 T cell receptor beta chains sequenced from one sample in a study of cytomegalovirus exposure and HLA in healthy donors. With 60 Vbeta and 13 Jbeta primers, the PCR was carried out. Generated by immunoSEQ multiplex PCR, the TCRdb table keeps only in-frame clones and is missing some. The data show about 240,000 clones, 81% seen once. Sequencing input: PBMCs. The receptor set was obtained from a woman aged 60 to 75 in good health and CMV-seropositive.

The V and J genes are TRBV6-5 and TRBJ2-5, with D unresolved. This CDR3 is built from 13 residues. Germline V CDR1 and CDR2: MNHEY, SVGAGI. The V end was cut by 2 bases, the J end by 5 bases, with 9 bases between. The CDR3 region has the DNA TGTGCCAGCAGTTACGGCATTTCGGAGACCCAGTACTTC. This codes for CASSYGISETQYF.

This chain uses TRBV20-1 with TRBJ2-3; D gene unclear. Per germline, CDR1 DFQATT and CDR2 SNEGSKA (reference sequence). This CDR3 spans 11 amino acids. Trimming cost V 4 bases and J 6 bases, with 8 bases left between them. CDR3 sequence: CSATDFDTQYF. The CDR3 DNA sequence: TGCAGTGCTACCGACTTCGATACGCAGTATTTT.

The chain recombines TRBV6-1 with TRBJ2-5; 8 bases match TRBD1. The CDR3 covers 17 residues. Germline assignment: CDR1 MNHNS and CDR2 SASEGT. V shed 0 bases, J shed 7 bases, and the junction held 13 bases outside the gene matches. CDR3: CASSEAGGQGTRGTQYF. The CDR3 DNA reads TGTGCCAGCAGTGAAGCTGGTGGACAGGGTACCCGAGGGACCCAGTACTTC.

The chain has TRBV20-1 and TRBJ2-1; TRBD2 matches 8 bases. CDR3 length equals 11 residues. V gave up 7 bases and J gave up 7 bases; unmatched junction bases: 3. Germline V gene lookup returns CDR1 DFQATT and CDR2 SNEGSKA (reference sequence). This CDR3 is CSGASGNEQFF. The CDR3 region has the DNA TGCAGTGGAGCTAGCGGGAATGAGCAGTTCTTC.

A single count supports this clone. This chain links TRBV6-1 with TRBJ1-5; unclear D gene. CDR1 and CDR2 from the germline V gene are MNHNS and SASEGT. The CDR3 consists of 12 residues. Trimming removed 5 bases from V and 2 bases from J, with 4 bases in between. The CDR3: CASSQGNQPQHF. In nucleotides, the CDR3 is TGTGCCAGCAGTCAGGGCAATCAGCCCCAGCATTTT.

This clone has just a few counts. This chain joins TRBV7-9 and TRBJ1-3, with 7 positions matching TRBD1. With V trimmed by 5 bases and J by 0 bases, 4 bases remained unmatched. The CDR3 is 15 residues long. Germline V CDR1 and CDR2: SEHNR, FQNEAQ (reference sequence). The CDR3 sequence: CASSGDRVSGNTIYF. The CDR3 DNA follows: TGTGCCAGCAGCGGCGACAGGGTCTCTGGAAACACCATATATTTT.

This clone has a single count. The gene calls are TRBV12-5 and TRBJ1-4, with D uncertain. V lost 2 bases, J lost 0 bases, and 7 bases lay in between. The CDR3 has 15 amino acids. Germline lookup yields CDR1 LGHNT and CDR2 FRNRAP. The CDR3 sequence is CASGLWRTTNEKLFF. DNA of the CDR3: TGTGCTAGTGGTTTGTGGAGGACAACTAATGAAAAACTGTTTTTT.

The CDR3 DNA is TGTGCCAGCAGCTCCCGCAGCACAGCTCCATCGAAGGAGCAGTTCTTC. This translates into CASSSRSTAPSKEQFF. The chain uses TRBV5-4 and TRBJ2-1; D not certain. Trimming removed 3 bases from V and 10 bases from J, with 23 bases in between. The germline gives CDR1 SGHNT, CDR2 YYREEE (reference sequence). The CDR3 has 16 amino acids. Complete variable domain (other parts from reference TRBV5-4 and TRBJ2-1): ETGVTQSPTHLIKTRGQQVTLRCSSQSGHNTVSWYQQALGQGPQFIFQYYREEENGRGNFPPRFSGLQFPNYSSELNVNALELDDSALYLCASSSRSTAPSKEQFFGPGTRLTVL.

This clone appeared once. V is TRBV9 and J is TRBJ2-2; D might be TRBD2 (5 bases). This CDR3 comprises 17 residues. Germline CDR1 is SGDLS and CDR2 is YYNGEE. V was trimmed by 0 bases and J by 6 bases, leaving 18 bases between them. The CDR3 is CASSVDGGAGLSGELFF. CDR3 sequence (DNA): TGTGCCAGCAGCGTAGATGGAGGAGCCGGGTTGTCCGGGGAGCTGTTTTTT.

The chain combines TRBV12-5 with TRBJ2-5, with 12 positions matching TRBD2. The germline CDR1 and CDR2 sequences are LGHNT and FRNRAP. The CDR3 is 18 residues long. After removal of 3 bases from V and 5 bases from J, the junction contained 13 bases not matched to a gene. Here the CDR3 DNA reads TGTGCTAGTGGTTTAGGACTAGCGGGATCCCTAAGGGGTGAGACCCAGTACTTC. As protein: CASGLGLAGSLRGETQYF. The full variable domain, with the rest looked up from reference TRBV12-5 and TRBJ2-5, is DARVTQTPRHKVTEMGQEVTMRCQPILGHNTVFWYRQTMMQGLELLAYFRNRAPLDDSGMPKDRFSAEMPDATLATLKIQPSEPRDSAVYFCASGLGLAGSLRGETQYFGPGTRLLVL.

The J gene is TRBJ1-2, the V gene TRBV28; a possible D gene is TRBD1 (5 bases). V lost 7 bases and J lost 2, with 17 bases in between. The CDR3 has 15 amino acids. Germline V lookup: CDR1 MDHEN, CDR2 SYDVKM. CDR3 region: CASTTDSQGNYGYTF. CDR3 coding DNA: TGTGCCAGCACCACCGACAGTCAAGGGAACTATGGCTACACCTTC.

V is TRBV10-3 and J is TRBJ2-2; 11 bases map to TRBD2. The V gene end was trimmed by 8 bases and the J gene end by 5 bases; junction bases not matched to a gene: 13. Germline loops: CDR1 ENHRY, CDR2 SYGVKD. This CDR3 contains 17 residues. CDR3 sequence (DNA): TGTGCCATCGGCACTAGCGGGAGAAACGGCGGTACCGGGGAGCTGTTTTTT. This encodes CAIGTSGRNGGTGELFF.

This chain links TRBV15 with TRBJ2-5; a possible D gene is TRBD1 (6 bases). Trimming took off 7 bases at V and 4 bases at J, with 19 bases between the two ends. The germline V gene has CDR1 LNHNV and CDR2 YYDKDF (reference sequence). The CDR3 loop spans 15 amino acids. CDR3 amino acids: CATNDRGQGIETQYF. In nucleotides, the CDR3 is TGTGCCACCAATGACCGGGGACAAGGTATAGAGACCCAGTACTTC.

V gene TRBV10-2 combines with J gene TRBJ2-3, with 14 positions matching TRBD2. Germline CDR1 reads WSHSY; CDR2 reads SAAADI. This CDR3 contains 18 residues. Unmatched junction bases numbered 9, after V lost 6 bases and J lost 1 base. CDR3 residues: CASRPGLAGGTRTDTQYF. The CDR3 nucleotides are TGCGCCAGCAGACCCGGACTAGCGGGGGGAACTCGCACAGATACGCAGTATTTT.

The V and J genes are TRBV5-1 and TRBJ2-3; 8 bases line up with TRBD1. CDR3 length: 16 residues. V shed 0 bases and J 6 bases; nucleotides not matched to a gene: 9. Germline assignment: CDR1 SGHRS and CDR2 YFSETQ. The CDR3 DNA sequence: TGCGCCAGCAGCTTGGAGTTTGCAGGGGGCTCGGATACGCAGTATTTT. Translating gives CASSLEFAGGSDTQYF.

The chain is built from TRBV10-3 and TRBJ2-7, with 10 bases that match TRBD2. Trimming at V came to 6 bases and at J to 6 bases, leaving 8 bases not matched to a gene. Germline lookup yields CDR1 ENHRY and CDR2 SYGVKD. This CDR3 has 14 amino acids. Here the CDR3 DNA reads TGTGCCATCAGATCAGAGCGGGAGGGCCCCGAGCAGTACTTC. Residues: CAIRSEREGPEQYF.

This chain joins TRBV2 and TRBJ1-3; TRBD1 matches at 10 bases. Germline CDR1 SNHLY, CDR2 FYNNEI. V lost 6 bases to trimming and J lost 9 bases; unmatched junction nucleotides: 5. CDR3 length: 13 amino acids. CDR3 protein: CASRGTGVSTIYF. CDR3 DNA: TGTGCCAGCAGGGGGACAGGGGTTAGCACCATATATTTT.

The J gene is TRBJ2-2, the V gene TRBV5-1; TRBD1 matches 10 bases. J gave up 3 bases and V 8 bases, and 4 bases lay outside the gene matches. CDR1 is SGHRS and CDR2 is YFSETQ in the germline V gene. This CDR3 spans 14 amino acids. The CDR3 region is CASGTGDDTGELFF. CDR3 nucleotide sequence: TGCGCCAGTGGGACAGGGGATGACACCGGGGAGCTGTTTTTT. Full variable domain (rest looked up from reference TRBV5-1 and TRBJ2-2): KAGVTQTPRYLIKTRGQQVTLSCSPISGHRSVSWYQQTPGQGLQFLFEYFSETQRNKGNFPGRFSGRQFSNSRSEMNVSTLELGDSALYLCASGTGDDTGELFFGEGSRLTVL.

The chain joins TRBV2 to TRBJ2-5, with 10 bases aligning to TRBD2. V shed 7 bases, J shed 5 bases, and the junction held 1 base outside the gene matches. The CDR3 runs 12 residues. Germline V gives CDR1 SNHLY, CDR2 FYNNEI. CDR3: CASTGLAETQYF. The CDR3, as DNA: TGTGCCAGCACGGGACTAGCGGAGACCCAGTACTTC.

CDR3 protein: CASSKGEGGYNEQFF. The CDR3 coding sequence is TGCGCCAGCAGTAAGGGGGAGGGGGGATACAATGAGCAGTTCTTC. The rearrangement joins TRBV5-1 to TRBJ2-1; possibly TRBD2 for D (7 bases). This CDR3 has 15 residues. With 5 bases removed from V and 4 bases from J, the gap between germline ends came to 16 bases. Per germline, CDR1 SGHRS and CDR2 YFSETQ.

The gene calls are TRBV30 and TRBJ2-5, with TRBD2 matching over 9 bases. The end of the DNA aligns better with TRBJ2-7, so the J call may be wrong. The CDR3 has 13 residues. The germline V gene has CDR1 GTSNPN and CDR2 SVGIG (reference sequence). The CDR3 DNA reads TGTGCCTGGAGTGGGACTAGCGCCTACGAGCAGTACTTC. This gives the protein CAWSGTSAYEQYF.

The chain employs TRBV11-2 and TRBJ2-1, with TRBD2 matching over 10 bases. The V segment lost 1 base and the J segment 7 bases; nucleotides outside the gene matches: 10. The CDR3 has 17 amino acids. Germline V gene sequence: CDR1 SGHAT, CDR2 FQNNGV. The CDR3 DNA sequence: TGTGCCAGCAGCTTAGTAGGGGGGGCTAGCGGGAGAAATGAGCAGTTCTTC. This translates into CASSLVGGASGRNEQFF.

This chain joins TRBV25-1 and TRBJ1-1, with 7 bases identical to TRBD1. This CDR3 spans 15 amino acids. Germline V gene sequence: CDR1 MGHDK, CDR2 SYGVNS. Unmatched junction bases numbered 9, after V lost 8 bases and J lost 0 bases. The DNA for the CDR3 is TGTGCCAGCTCGGGAGACAGGGCGTTGAACACTGAAGCTTTCTTT. It codes for CASSGDRALNTEAFF.

This chain uses TRBV28 with TRBJ2-3; D is perhaps TRBD2 (5 bases). With 6 bases removed from V and 14 bases from J, the gap between germline ends came to 18 bases. The CDR3 consists of 12 residues. Germline V CDR1 and CDR2: MDHEN, SYDVKM. The CDR3 is CASRTPDFDPYF. CDR3 nucleotides: TGTGCCAGCAGGACACCGGACTTCGACCCGTATTTT.

This chain uses TRBV6-5 with TRBJ1-2, with D perhaps TRBD1 (6 bases). The V and J ends lost 7 bases and 5 bases respectively, with 14 bases between them. The V gene's germline CDR1 is MNHEY and CDR2 SVGAGI. The CDR3 is 13 amino acids. CDR3 residues: CASTQGGSYGYTF. For the CDR3, the DNA is TGTGCCAGCACCCAAGGGGGATCTTATGGCTACACCTTC.

The V gene is TRBV2, the J gene TRBJ2-7; 8 bases map to TRBD2. This CDR3 is 15 amino acids long. V shed 9 bases and J 3 bases; nucleotides not matched to a gene: 13. Germline values: CDR1 SNHLY, CDR2 FYNNEI. The CDR3 DNA reads TGTGCCAGTCATGATCCGGGACTAGGGATCTACGAGCAGTACTTC. This gives the protein CASHDPGLGIYEQYF.

The chain has TRBV5-1 and TRBJ2-1, with D unclear. The CDR3 covers 14 residues. Germline V gene lookup returns CDR1 SGHRS and CDR2 YFSETQ. With 2 bases removed from V and 1 base from J, the gap between germline ends came to 7 bases. The CDR3 here is CASSFGQSYNEQFF. CDR3 DNA sequence: TGCGCCAGCAGCTTTGGGCAGTCCTACAATGAGCAGTTCTTC.

V and J are TRBV5-8 and TRBJ2-4; TRBD2 agrees at 7 bases. V gave up 1 base and J gave up 7 bases; unmatched junction bases: 5. CDR1 is SGHTS, CDR2 YDEGEE, per germline. The CDR3 is 14 amino acids. The CDR3 here is CASSLFAGANIQYF. The CDR3 coding sequence is TGTGCCAGCAGCTTGTTCGCGGGAGCCAACATTCAGTACTTC.

This chain uses TRBV9 with TRBJ2-7; D unclear. The CDR3 length is 12 residues. Looked up from germline, CDR1 is SGDLS and CDR2 is YYNGEE. V lost 2 bases and J lost 6, with 9 bases in between. The DNA of the CDR3 is TGTGCCAGCAGCGTGGAGCTCGGCGAGCAGTACTTC. Protein product: CASSVELGEQYF. The whole variable domain, remainder taken from reference TRBV9 and TRBJ2-7, is DSGVTQTPKHLITATGQRVTLRCSPRSGDLSVYWYQQSLDQGLQFLIQYYNGEERAKGNILERFSAQQFPDLHSELNLSSLELGDSALYFCASSVELGEQYFGPGTRLTVT.

The chain couples TRBV5-1 to TRBJ1-1; possibly TRBD1 for D (5 bases). V shed 3 bases and J shed 0 bases, with 12 bases lying between them. The CDR3 runs to 15 residues. CDR1 and CDR2 (germline): SGHRS, YFSETQ. The CDR3: CASSSGQLMNTEAFF. Here the CDR3 DNA reads TGCGCCAGCAGCTCTGGACAACTCATGAACACTGAAGCTTTCTTT.